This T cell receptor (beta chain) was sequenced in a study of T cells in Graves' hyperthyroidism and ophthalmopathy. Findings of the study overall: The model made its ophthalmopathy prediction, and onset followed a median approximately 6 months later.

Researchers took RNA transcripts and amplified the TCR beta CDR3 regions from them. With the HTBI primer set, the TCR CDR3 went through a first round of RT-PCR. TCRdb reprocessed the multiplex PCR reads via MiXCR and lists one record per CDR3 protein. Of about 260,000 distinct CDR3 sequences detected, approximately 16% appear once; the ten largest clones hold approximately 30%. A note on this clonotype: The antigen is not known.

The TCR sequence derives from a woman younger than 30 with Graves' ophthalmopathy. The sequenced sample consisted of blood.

The CDR3 reads CASSQDRVVTGDLLETQYF. In nucleotides, the CDR3 is TGCGCCAGCAGCCAAGATAGGGTGGTGACAGGGGACCTTTTGGAGACCCAGTACTTC. The chain recombines TRBV4-3 with TRBJ2-5; the match to TRBD1 covers 8 bases. This CDR3 comprises 19 residues. V lost 0 bases to trimming and J lost 5 bases; unmatched junction nucleotides: 17. The germline CDR1 and CDR2 sequences are LGHNA and YSLEER.